Listed below are T cell receptor beta chains from one sample, sequenced in a study of T cells in Graves' hyperthyroidism and ophthalmopathy. From the multiplex PCR reads, TCRdb called clonotypes with MiXCR, one entry per CDR3 protein. Of around 280,000 distinct CDR3 sequences listed, around 15% are singletons. Sequencing used blood. These receptors originate from a woman in her thirties or forties with Graves' hyperthyroidism. Both conserved end residues are trimmed from each CDR3. The D gene is left open where the match is weak. Clone size is not always given. Where it is, it says once, few, many or a class for expanded clones.

j_gene,d_gene,v_gene,len,abundance,CDR3aa
TRBJ1-1,-,TRBV6-1,11,many,ASSWGATTEAF
TRBJ1-1,-,TRBV13,10,many,ASSQQGPEAF
TRBJ1-2,-,TRBV12-3/TRBV12-4,9,-,ASTPGGGYT
TRBJ2-5,-,TRBV6-6,13,many,ASSYVKAWQETQY
TRBJ2-3,TRBD2,TRBV2,13,-,ASSTGTTTTDTQY
TRBJ2-1,TRBD2,TRBV7-6,14,few,ASSPNAGGIHNEQF
TRBJ2-7,TRBD2,TRBV11-3,13,many,ASSLPTSGRYEQY
TRBJ2-7,TRBD1,TRBV4-1,13,-,ASRHSGTGRSEQY
TRBJ2-6,-,TRBV3-1,14,many,ASSQAPGSGANVLT
TRBJ1-2,TRBD1,TRBV7-9,13,many,ASSKWTGSNYGYT
TRBJ2-7,TRBD2,TRBV20-1,14,few,SARTQLAGGGYEQY
TRBJ2-2,-,TRBV12-3/TRBV12-4,10,many,ASREGSGELF
TRBJ1-1,TRBD1,TRBV5-1,12,many,ASSRGQGNTEAF
TRBJ2-5,TRBD1,TRBV2,11,many,ASVWDREETQY
TRBJ1-4,-,TRBV12-3/TRBV12-4,12,-,ASSFRGRDEKLF
TRBJ1-1,-,TRBV18,11,many,ASSPLLDTEAF
TRBJ1-2,-,TRBV2,9,many,ASSEWGGYT
TRBJ1-4,-,TRBV5-1,11,many,ASSPLGAEKLF
TRBJ2-5,TRBD2,TRBV28,9,-,ASSRGTSIH
TRBJ2-7,-,TRBV14,11,few,ASSPPSTIEQY
TRBJ1-1,TRBD1,TRBV6-1,16,many,ASSLLRDRRLRVTEAF
TRBJ2-7,-,TRBV3-1,10,many,ASSRTSNEQY
TRBJ2-7,TRBD2,TRBV6-1,13,many,ASSEVASGTVEQY
TRBJ1-5,-,TRBV10-3,12,few,AISEYRSNQPQH
TRBJ2-5,-,TRBV2,14,many,ACSPRGGVKKETQY
TRBJ2-1,TRBD2,TRBV7-2,14,many,ASSLIGTSGNREQF
TRBJ2-5,-,TRBV2,11,many,ATVPREEETQY
TRBJ2-1,TRBD2,TRBV10-3,13,few,AISDAGGSYNEQF
TRBJ2-5,TRBD2,TRBV15,15,-,ATSSGGTSGRKEIQY
TRBJ2-5,TRBD2,TRBV7-9,14,-,ASSLMLAGPQETQY
TRBJ1-1,-,TRBV30,10,-,AWSAGIGEAF
TRBJ2-1,TRBD2,TRBV20-1,11,-,SSQSGRAHEQF
TRBJ2-5,TRBD1,TRBV11-3,12,many,ASSPGTGEETQY
TRBJ1-2,-,TRBV18,11,-,ASPPGSDYGYT
TRBJ1-3,TRBD1,TRBV7-9,14,many,ASSGRQGGPRNTIY
TRBJ2-2,-,TRBV19,13,-,ASSIGGTGTGELF
TRBJ2-5,-,TRBV7-3,11,many,ASSLSRDKTQY
TRBJ2-1,-,TRBV7-9,10,many,ASSLSGAEQF
TRBJ1-4,-,TRBV5-8,14,few,ASSLGVTENNEKLF
TRBJ1-1,TRBD1,TRBV6-2/TRBV6-3,13,-,ASNPGGVLNTEAF
TRBJ1-6,-,TRBV7-9,11,many,ASSSMDNSPLH
TRBJ1-6,-,TRBV6-5,14,many,ASSYSWGGENSPLH
TRBJ2-3,TRBD1,TRBV4-1,15,few,ASSLHPGQGVTDTQY
TRBJ1-6,-,TRBV29-1,11,many,SVADRMNSPLH
TRBJ2-3,-,TRBV11-2,12,many,ASSLDVGADTQY
TRBJ2-3,TRBD2,TRBV25-1,12,few,ASSGGRAVDTQY
TRBJ2-5,TRBD2,TRBV19,12,few,ASSPGTSGRAQY
TRBJ1-1,-,TRBV7-9,12,many,ASSLYPENTEAF
TRBJ1-2,-,TRBV7-8,11,many,ASSLGLNYGYT
TRBJ2-1,-,TRBV2,12,many,ASRAGSISNEQF
TRBJ1-1,TRBD1,TRBV28,13,many,ASRLTGGRKAEAF
TRBJ1-2,TRBD1,TRBV27,11,few,ASSQQGAGGYT
TRBJ2-3,TRBD1,TRBV24-1,14,-,ATSDLGQGETDTQY
TRBJ1-2,TRBD1,TRBV20-1,11,many,SAWRDSRAGYT
TRBJ2-1,-,TRBV27,13,many,ASRVSGTSYNEQF
TRBJ1-1,TRBD1,TRBV6-1,13,few,ASSSTGVVWTEAF
TRBJ2-2,-,TRBV7-9,10,few,ASSSTWRELF
TRBJ2-7,-,TRBV11-2,12,-,ASSFSSSAYEQY
TRBJ1-1,-,TRBV28,9,many,ASKANTEAF
TRBJ1-1,-,TRBV12-5,11,many,ASLGFYSTEAF